This T cell receptor beta chain was documented in a study of tumor-infiltrating lymphocytes in primary liver carcinoma. As for the study in general: The patients, men and women alike, were aged 30 to 69 years. Staging placed the tumors at T1-T3 N0M0, and they measured about 4 to 11 cm across.

The authors took blood RNA from unsorted whole blood and also extracted germline DNA. Before surgery, roughly 4 milliliters of EDTA blood were taken. Making TCR beta cDNA involved 400 to 600 ng total RNA and a constant-region primer. Three nested multiplex PCR rounds of slightly modified ARM-PCR generated TCR beta libraries. Use of TRBV1-TRBV30 forward primers with a C-beta reverse primer characterized the first two PCR rounds, which lasted 10 cycles each. Each CDR3 protein gets one entry after TCRdb re-called the multiplex PCR reads with MiXCR. The sample consists of 310,000 or so distinct CDR3 sequences, less than 65% of them appearing once. Note on this clonotype: Its antigen is undetermined. Compared with germline, one end of the junction differs, possibly owing to a read error.

General study points: Compared with tumor region pairs, tumor-adjacent and tumor-blood pairs overlapped less.

CDR1 is SGHAT, CDR2 FQNNGV, per germline. The CDR3 is 14 residues long. Sequenced material: peripheral blood. This rearrangement joins TRBV11-2 to TRBJ2-7; TRBD1 agrees at 7 bases. The clonotype originates from a middle-aged man with primary liver carcinoma and hepatitis B virus infection. The CDR3 DNA follows: TGTGCCATCAGCTTAACAGGGGCCTACTACGAGCAATACTTC. This gives the protein CAISLTGAYYEQYF.